This T cell receptor beta chain came from a study of CD8 T cells in ankylosing spondylitis (dated by TCRdb to about 2017). Describing the broader study: The study set out to find disease-linked TCR variants by profiling T cell receptor beta repertoires in ankylosing spondylitis patients and healthy donors. In total, the full study cohort was made up of 100 to 140 healthy donors and roughly 27 ankylosing spondylitis patients. Peripheral blood was sampled, and synovial fluid was additionally collected from ankylosing spondylitis patients. The study at large found these results: The disease-linked clones were reported to be significantly enriched in matched synovial fluid samples from ankylosing spondylitis patients. The disease-linked clones had a CD8+ phenotype and were found at relatively low frequencies in peripheral blood. Blood from ankylosing spondylitis patients appeared to be characterized by a TCR beta motif composed of under 10 highly homologous amino acid variants. Some of the motif variants had been reported before in the synovial fluid and blood of reactive arthritis patients, a finding that suggests common disease-initiation mechanisms.

This clonotype was counted at least ten times. Its antigen is not yet known. Base qualities are not provided; no much larger clone lies one nucleotide away. Trimming removed 2 bases from V and 2 bases from J; the gene matches leave 7 bases unexplained. The germline V gene (reference sequence) specifies SGHNT as CDR1 and YYREEE as CDR2. Including cysteine and phenylalanine, the CDR3 has 16 amino acids. Only the CDR3 DNA is retained, 48 bases long and in frame from the first base. Sequencing used an Illumina HiSeq 2500. Quantitative 5'-RACE with molecular barcodes was used to prepare TCR beta libraries. The original methods were these. Disease-linked TCR variants were identified with a new computational method built on a probabilistic model of VDJ rearrangement. In-frame beta chains were kept once TCRdb had trimmed the public reads at Q25 with fastp and called clones with MiXCR. CDR3 protein sequences are deduplicated, and each keeps its most common genes and DNA. The V and J calls here are based on TCRdb, not the publication. In this sample the table shows about 300,000 distinct CDR3 sequences, roughly 11% of which occur a single time. More than 7% of the sample is in the top ten clones.

This TCR derives from a female donor with ankylosing spondylitis or in good health (not recorded which). Recombination joined TRBV5-4 with TRBJ2-3; 8 nucleotides in the junction match TRBD2. The sequenced sample was blood, either unsorted or a sorted T cell fraction (not recorded which). The DNA sequence is as follows: TGTGCCAGCAGCTTCCCCAGCGGGAGTAACACAGATACGCAGTATTTT. It encodes CASSFPSGSNTDTQYF.